The 27 T cell receptor beta chains in this list originate from one sample, sequenced in a study of CD8 T cells in ankylosing spondylitis. The study's findings and limits: Ankylosing spondylitis blood seemed to carry a telltale TCR beta motif made of about 8 highly homologous variants.

No antigen has been assigned to these receptors. Via MiXCR, TCRdb re-called the 5' RACE reads, giving one row per CDR3 protein. The table includes fewer than 400,000 distinct CDR3 sequences, less than 9.5% detected once. The source material was blood, either unsorted or a sorted T cell fraction (not recorded which). The receptors were sampled from a male donor with ankylosing spondylitis.

This clonotype was picked up a small number of times. The V gene is TRBV4-2, the J gene TRBJ1-5, with TRBD1 as a possible D gene (5 bases). This CDR3 is 16 amino acids long. Germline V CDR1 and CDR2: LGHNA, YNFKEQ. Trimming stripped 0 bases from V and 6 bases from J, with 15 bases between. CDR3 protein: CASSQEAGRVAQPQHF. CDR3 sequence (DNA): TGTGCCAGCAGCCAAGAAGCAGGGAGGGTTGCTCAGCCCCAGCATTTT.

This clonotype occurred a few times. Without the conserved terminal phenylalanine or tryptophan, this CDR3 likely stems from a read error. The DNA is omitted, as the CDR3 cannot be located on it reliably, and the CDR3 follows TCRdb's listing. The V call is TRBV6-1, the J call TRBJ2-1; the D segment call TRBD1 is taken from the table without a DNA check. Both ends counted, the CDR3 spans 11 residues. Germline V gene data show CDR1 as MNHNS and CDR2 as SASEGT. CDR3 sequence reads: CASTETGAPET.

A few counts support this clonotype. J is TRBJ2-3 and V is TRBV5-1, with D uncertain. CDR1 SGHRS and CDR2 YFSETQ come from the germline V gene. Trimming shortened V by 5 bases and J by 0 bases, and 10 bases separated the two germline ends. The CDR3 is 14 amino acids. CDR3 residues: CASRTDTSTDTQYF. The DNA of the CDR3 is TGCGCCAGCAGAACAGATACTAGCACAGATACGCAGTATTTT.

The chain uses TRBV25-1 and TRBJ1-2, with D unclear. Germline values: CDR1 MGHDK, CDR2 SYGVNS. The CDR3 has 14 amino acids. The ends were cut back, 2 bases at V and 4 bases at J, with 11 bases in the middle. CDR3 protein: CASSEPSISYGYTF. The CDR3 DNA reads as TGTGCCAGCAGTGAACCGTCCATCTCCTATGGCTACACCTTC.

This clonotype was seen repeatedly, ten times or more. The rearrangement uses TRBV6-6 and TRBJ1-4; 7 positions agree with TRBD1. The CDR3 is 12 residues long. V dropped 5 bases and J dropped 14; count of bases not matched to a gene: 8. Looked up from germline, CDR1 is MNHNY and CDR2 is SVGAGI (reference sequence). The CDR3, as DNA: TGTGCCAGCAGTAGAGACCGGGACAGTCTGTTTTTT. Encoded protein: CASSRDRDSLFF.

This clonotype was seen repeatedly, ten times or more. The genes are TRBV29-1 and TRBJ2-1; 9 positions agree with TRBD2. The V and J ends lost 5 bases and 6 bases, in that order; junction bases with no gene match: 8. CDR3 length: 14 amino acids. Looked up from germline, CDR1 is SQVTM and CDR2 is ANQGSEA. The CDR3 protein is CSVSISGSSNEQFF. The CDR3 DNA reads TGCAGCGTTTCCATTAGCGGGAGTAGCAATGAGCAGTTCTTC.

This clonotype has ten or more counts. The rearrangement joins TRBV5-1 to TRBJ2-7; 9 positions agree with TRBD2. Trimming at V came to 0 bases and at J to 5 bases, leaving 3 bases not matched to a gene. CDR3 length equals 14 residues. Germline CDR1 reads SGHRS; CDR2 reads YFSETQ. CDR3 sequence reads: CASSLVLAGHEQYF. The DNA of the CDR3 is TGCGCCAGCAGCTTGGTACTAGCGGGCCACGAGCAGTACTTC.

There are many counts of this clonotype. The chain employs TRBV2 and TRBJ1-2, with D uncertain. The V end lost 7 bases, the J end lost 1 base, and 10 bases lay between the germline ends. Germline V gene sequence: CDR1 SNHLY, CDR2 FYNNEI. The CDR3 covers 13 residues. The CDR3 region has the DNA TGTGCCAGCACTACATGGAGTAACTATGGCTACACCTTC. Protein sequence: CASTTWSNYGYTF. Based on the CDR3 plus reference TRBV2 and TRBJ1-2, the full variable domain is EPEVTQTPSHQVTQMGQEVILRCVPISNHLYFYWYRQILGQKVEFLVSFYNNEISEKSEIFDDQFSVERPDGSNFTLKIRSTKLEDSAMYFCASTTWSNYGYTFGSGTRLTVV.

This clonotype showed up just a few times. V gene TRBV6-1 combines with J gene TRBJ2-2; D possibly corresponds to TRBD1 (5 bases). The germline gives CDR1 MNHNS, CDR2 SASEGT. The CDR3 is made up of 14 amino acids. Trimming removed 6 bases from V and 1 base from J, with 9 bases in between. For the CDR3, the DNA is TGTGCCAGCAGGAGACAGTGGAACACCGGGGAGCTGTTTTTT. Translation gives CASRRQWNTGELFF.

V and J are TRBV7-2 and TRBJ1-3; D is possibly TRBD1 (5 bases). V shed 4 bases and J shed 9 bases, with 10 bases lying between them. Germline CDR1 and CDR2: SGHTA and FQGNSA. This CDR3 contains 12 residues. CDR3 sequence (DNA): TGTGCCAGCAGCTGGCCTGGGGGCACCATATATTTT. It translates to CASSWPGGTIYF.

This clonotype was seen at least ten times. CDR3 loop: CASSLGTSGPYNEQFF. The CDR3, as DNA: TGCGCCAGCAGCTTGGGGACTAGCGGACCCTACAATGAGCAGTTCTTC. The chain is built from TRBV5-1 and TRBJ2-1, with 10 bases that match TRBD2. CDR1 SGHRS and CDR2 YFSETQ come from the germline V gene. The CDR3 loop spans 16 amino acids. The V and J ends lost 0 bases and 2 bases, in that order; junction bases with no gene match: 2. The variable domain in full, with the rest retrieved from reference TRBV5-1 and TRBJ2-1, is KAGVTQTPRYLIKTRGQQVTLSCSPISGHRSVSWYQQTPGQGLQFLFEYFSETQRNKGNFPGRFSGRQFSNSRSEMNVSTLELGDSALYLCASSLGTSGPYNEQFFGPGTRLTVL.

This clonotype was observed many times. The CDR3: CASSRQGSTEAFF. In DNA, the CDR3 is TGTGCCAGCAGTCGACAGGGGTCCACTGAAGCTTTCTTT. The chain couples TRBV12-3 or TRBV12-4 to TRBJ1-1, with 8 bases that match TRBD1. The CDR3 spans 13 residues. Trimming cost V 5 bases and J 4 bases; bases outside gene matches: 3.

The gene calls are TRBV20-1 and TRBJ1-5, with a possible D match to TRBD1 (6 bases). The germline V and J ends were trimmed by 4 bases and 6 bases, with 13 bases remaining between them. This CDR3 region has 13 residues. The V gene's germline CDR1 is DFQATT and CDR2 SNEGSKA (reference sequence). Here the CDR3 reads CSAIRTELQPQHF. In DNA form, the CDR3 reads TGCAGTGCTATACGGACAGAGCTTCAGCCCCAGCATTTT.

This clonotype was observed a few times. The V and J genes are TRBV24-1 and TRBJ2-1; 9 positions match TRBD2. Looked up from germline, CDR1 is KGHDR and CDR2 is SFDVKD. The trim removed 7 bases at V and 3 bases at J, leaving 6 bases unmatched. The CDR3 is 15 amino acids. CDR3 residues: CATSETTSGYNEQFF. The CDR3 nucleotides read TGTGCCACCAGCGAAACGACTAGCGGCTACAATGAGCAGTTCTTC.

The V and J genes are TRBV9 and TRBJ2-7, with 7 bases matching TRBD2. Germline CDR1 SGDLS, CDR2 YYNGEE. The CDR3 has 16 residues. Germline trimming cut 0 bases from V and 7 bases from J; bases unmatched to any gene: 13. DNA for the CDR3: TGTGCCAGCAGCGTAGGCGGGGGTGGGGCAGGCTTTGAGCAGTACTTC. The encoded protein is CASSVGGGGAGFEQYF. Together with reference TRBV9 and TRBJ2-7, the CDR3 gives the full variable domain: DSGVTQTPKHLITATGQRVTLRCSPRSGDLSVYWYQQSLDQGLQFLIQYYNGEERAKGNILERFSAQQFPDLHSELNLSSLELGDSALYFCASSVGGGGAGFEQYFGPGTRLTVT.

The sample holds a few counts of this clonotype. The CDR3, as DNA: TGTGCCTGGGGCCTCTATGGCTACACCTTC. Encoded protein: CAWGLYGYTF. This chain links TRBV30 with TRBJ1-2; no definite D call. This CDR3 has 10 residues. Looked up from germline, CDR1 is GTSNPN and CDR2 is SVGIG (reference sequence). The V and J ends lost 5 bases and 4 bases respectively, with 5 bases between them.

This clonotype was found many times. The J gene is TRBJ2-1, the V gene TRBV3-1; 9 nucleotides agree with TRBD2. CDR1 is LGHDT and CDR2 is YNNKEL in the germline V gene (reference sequence). V lost 4 bases to trimming and J lost 2 bases; unmatched junction nucleotides: 6. The CDR3 extends over 16 amino acids. The DNA for the CDR3 is TGTGCCAGCAGCCCCGCCTTAGCGGGGGCCTACAATGAGCAGTTCTTC. Translation gives CASSPALAGAYNEQFF.

There are many counts of this clonotype. V usage is TRBV6-5 and J usage is TRBJ1-2; possibly TRBD1 for D (5 bases). V lost 4 bases and J lost 8, with 26 bases in between. The CDR3 spans 17 residues. Germline CDR1 and CDR2: MNHEY and SVGAGI. DNA of the CDR3: TGTGCCAGCAGTTCCCTTCGGGACGGTGGTTGGAGTAGAGGCTACACCTTC. This codes for CASSSLRDGGWSRGYTF.

This clonotype was seen more than once but under ten times. The J gene is TRBJ2-7, the V gene TRBV9, with TRBD2 matching over 8 bases. Germline CDR1 SGDLS, CDR2 YYNGEE. The trim removed 0 bases at V and 6 bases at J, leaving 8 bases unmatched. The CDR3 is 15 amino acids. The CDR3: CASSVAGGPPAEQYF. The CDR3 DNA sequence: TGTGCCAGCAGCGTAGCGGGGGGGCCCCCCGCCGAGCAGTACTTC.

As for this clonotype: Germline is not matched at one junction end, which may reflect a read error. This chain uses TRBV7-7 with TRBJ1-1; D is perhaps TRBD1 (6 bases). There are 16 residues in the CDR3. Germline loops: CDR1 SSHAT, CDR2 FNYEAQ (reference sequence). The CDR3, as DNA: TGTGCTAGCAGCTTACTCCCACGGACAGAGAACACTGAAGCTTTCTTT. This codes for CASSLLPRTENTEAFF. Full variable domain (missing parts from reference TRBV7-7 and TRBJ1-1): GAGVSQSPRYKVTKRGQDVTLRCDPISSHATLYWYQQALGQGPEFLTYFNYEAQPDKSGLPSDRFSAERPEGSISTLTIQRTEQRDSAMYRCASSLLPRTENTEAFFGQGTRLTVV.

This chain links TRBV5-1 with TRBJ2-3, with 8 bases aligning to TRBD2. Looked up from germline, CDR1 is SGHRS and CDR2 is YFSETQ. The V segment lost 6 bases and the J segment 5 bases; nucleotides outside the gene matches: 5. The CDR3 has 13 residues. The CDR3 region has the DNA TGCGCCAGCAACGACGCGGGGGGAGATACGCAGTATTTT. Translating gives CASNDAGGDTQYF.

The V gene is TRBV20-1, the J gene TRBJ2-7, with D uncertain. Trimming took 3 bases from V and 3 from J, leaving 9 bases between them. The germline V gene has CDR1 DFQATT and CDR2 SNEGSKA (reference sequence). The CDR3 spans 12 residues. CDR3 sequence reads: CSARGPNYEQYF. CDR3 nucleotide sequence: TGCAGTGCTAGGGGCCCCAACTACGAGCAGTACTTC.

This clonotype was detected a few times. The rearrangement uses TRBV7-9 and TRBJ1-1, with a tentative D call TRBD1 (5 bases). In germline, CDR1 is SEHNR, CDR2 FQNEAQ (reference sequence). V was trimmed by 5 bases and J by 4 bases, leaving 11 bases between them. CDR3 length equals 13 residues. This chain's CDR3 is CASSHTGITEAFF. For the CDR3, the DNA is TGTGCCAGCAGCCATACAGGTATCACTGAAGCTTTCTTT.

This rearrangement joins TRBV7-2 to TRBJ2-5; 13 nucleotides match TRBD2. With V trimmed by 5 bases and J by 2 bases, 8 bases remained unmatched. Germline V gene lookup returns CDR1 SGHTA and CDR2 FQGNSA. CDR3 length equals 17 residues. The CDR3 reads CASSKPEGLAGQETQYF. The CDR3 DNA reads TGTGCCAGCAGCAAACCCGAGGGACTAGCGGGACAAGAGACCCAGTACTTC.

V gene TRBV4-1 combines with J gene TRBJ1-5; possible D gene TRBD1, 5 bases. Trimming removed 0 bases at V and 7 bases at J, with 13 bases between. The CDR3 loop spans 15 amino acids. Germline CDR1 MGHRA, CDR2 YSYEKL. CDR3 sequence reads: CASSQDPRAGQPQHF. The DNA of the CDR3 is TGCGCCAGCAGCCAAGATCCAAGGGCAGGGCAGCCCCAGCATTTT.

This sequence joins TRBV21-1 and TRBJ2-1; whether TRBD2, the table's D call, matches the DNA was not checked. TRBV21-1 is deemed a pseudogene. This CDR3 is 19 amino acids long. The CDR3 loop reads CASSKGRLAGGPLHNEQFF. The DNA for the CDR3 is TGTGCCAGCAGCAAGGGAAGGCTAGCGGGAGGGCCATTGCACAATGAGCAGTTCTTC.

The genes are TRBV2 and TRBJ2-2; the match to TRBD1 covers 12 bases. Trimming at V came to 5 bases and at J to 7 bases, leaving 5 bases not matched to a gene. CDR3 length: 15 residues. Germline V gene sequence: CDR1 SNHLY, CDR2 FYNNEI. As DNA, the CDR3 is TGTGCCAGCAGTCGGGACAGGGGGCTCAACGGGGAGCTGTTTTTT. This codes for CASSRDRGLNGELFF. Variable domain in full (rest from reference TRBV2 and TRBJ2-2): EPEVTQTPSHQVTQMGQEVILRCVPISNHLYFYWYRQILGQKVEFLVSFYNNEISEKSEIFDDQFSVERPDGSNFTLKIRSTKLEDSAMYFCASSRDRGLNGELFFGEGSRLTVL.